This record covers a single TCR beta chain. Its antigen is unknown. This specimen belongs to a study of cytomegalovirus exposure and HLA in healthy donors. General study results and limits: The study flagged around 150 TCR beta chains as cytomegalovirus-associated. Donors belonging to an Asian-associated ancestry cluster reportedly showed fewer N-insertions in productive TCRs than the approximately 670-donor mean, according to what a later analysis found.

PCR was performed using 60 Vbeta and 13 Jbeta primers. In the authors' workflow: In a later analysis, some 10 million of 65 million to 80 million unique beta chains occurred in at least two donors. Only in-frame clones appear in the TCRdb table, and some are missing; sequencing was by immunoSEQ multiplex PCR. The V and J calls and clone size come from that table; D and trimming were worked out from the DNA. In the table there are about 82,000 clones, 60% to 80% of which are singletons. V trimming: 5 bases; J trimming: 1 base; junction bases outside the gene matches: 2. Germline V lookup: CDR1 SNHLY, CDR2 FYNNEI. The CDR3 has 14 amino acids. The donors, nominally healthy at sampling, likely had unrecorded immune exposures.

Sequenced input: PBMCs. This receptor was taken from a man aged 50 or older in good health and CMV-seronegative. The chain has TRBV2 and TRBJ2-7, with 10 bases aligning to TRBD1. The CDR3 nucleotides are TGTGCCAGCAGTCGGGACAGGGGTTCCTACGAGCAGTACTTC. Protein product: CASSRDRGSYEQYF.